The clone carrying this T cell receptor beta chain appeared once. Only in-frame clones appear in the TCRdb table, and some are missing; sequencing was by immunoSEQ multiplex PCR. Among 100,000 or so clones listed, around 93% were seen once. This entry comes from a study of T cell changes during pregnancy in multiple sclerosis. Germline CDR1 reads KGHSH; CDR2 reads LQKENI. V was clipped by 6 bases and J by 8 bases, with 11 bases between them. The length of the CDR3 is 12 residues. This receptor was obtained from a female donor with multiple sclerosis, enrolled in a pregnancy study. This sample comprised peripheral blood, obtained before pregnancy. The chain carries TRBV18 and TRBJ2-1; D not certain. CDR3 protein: CASSAELHEQFF. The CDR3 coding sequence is TGTGCCAGCTCCGCCGAGCTCCATGAGCAGTTCTTC.